This T cell receptor beta chain appears in the sequencing data of a study of immune evolution from preneoplasia to lung adenocarcinoma. Generated by immunoSEQ multiplex PCR, the TCRdb table keeps only in-frame clones and is missing some. The table includes about 7,500 clones, around three quarters detected once. Between the mid-2010s and the late 2010s, patients underwent resection in Japan or China. Germline V gives CDR1 SGHDT, CDR2 YYEEEE. The V and J ends lost 5 bases and 1 base respectively, with 3 bases between them. CDR3 length equals 11 residues. The chain joins TRBV5-6 to TRBJ1-1, with D uncertain. Sequencing was carried out using FFPE invasive lung adenocarcinoma tissue. The sequence was obtained from a person in their 40s with lung adenocarcinoma. Written as DNA, the CDR3 is TGTGCCAGCAGGAAGAACACTGAAGCTTTCTTT. Amino acid sequence: CASRKNTEAFF.